This T cell receptor beta chain was sequenced for a study of T-cell reconstitution after alpha-beta-depleted transplantation in children listed by TCRdb under 2016. Broadly, across the study: T-cell immune reconstitution after TCRalphabeta/CD19-depleted allogeneic hematopoietic cell transplantation in children was quantitatively tracked in the study by means of TCR repertoire profiling.

Reading the germline V gene gives CDR1 SGHTA and CDR2 FQGNSA. Including cysteine and phenylalanine, the CDR3 has 15 amino acids. The entry retains the CDR3 DNA only, 45 bases that are in frame from base 1. The library was produced with PCR. Reads for this sample came from an Illumina HiSeq 2500. TCR libraries were prepared with molecular barcoding, using unique molecular identifiers to normalize TCRbeta repertoire quantification. Starting from the raw public reads, TCRdb applied fastp trimming at Q25, assembled clones with MiXCR and retained in-frame beta chains. Rows merge per CDR3 protein into single entries with the most common DNA and genes. The table for this sample lists fewer than 95,000 distinct CDR3 sequences; 12% of them were counted only once. 11% to 15% of the sample comes from the top ten. Comments on this clonotype: What antigen it recognizes has not been identified. An end of the junction does not agree with germline; a read error may underlie this.

Sample: PBMCs from the stem cell graft donor, taken from the stem cell graft. The chain joins TRBV7-2 to TRBJ2-7; TRBD2 is possibly the D segment (5 matching bases). The TCR originated in a human donor who donated a stem cell graft to a child with inherited bone marrow failure. The sequenced DNA: TGTGCCAGCAGCCCCCTGGTTGGGAGCTCCCACGAGCAGTACTTC. Translated, it gives CASSPLVGSSHEQYF. Supplemented by the reference TRBV7-2 and TRBJ2-7 proteins around the CDR3, the complete variable domain is GAGVSQSPSNKVTEKGKDVELRCDPISGHTALYWYRQSLGQGLEFLIYFQGNSAPDKSGLPSDRFSAERTGGSVSTLTIQRTQQEDSAVYLCASSPLVGSSHEQYFGPGTRLTVT.